The 29 T cell receptor beta chains in this list originate from one sample, sequenced in a study of T cells in Graves' hyperthyroidism and ophthalmopathy. Regions amplified from RNA transcripts were the TCR beta CDR3 regions. When the TCR CDR3 underwent first-round RT-PCR, the HTBI primer set was used. TCRdb re-analysed the multiplex PCR reads in MiXCR, keeping a single row per CDR3 protein. The table includes some 380,000 distinct CDR3 sequences, around an eighth detected once. Sequenced input: blood. The receptors originated from a man aged 25 to 40 with Graves' hyperthyroidism that later progressed to Graves' ophthalmopathy.

This clonotype was seen ten or more times. This rearrangement joins TRBV28 to TRBJ1-2, with D possibly TRBD1 on 6 matching bases. The CDR3 is 14 residues long. The V and J ends lost 1 base and 8 bases respectively, with 14 bases between them. Germline V CDR1 and CDR2: MDHEN, SYDVKM. The CDR3 region has the DNA TGTGCCAGCAGTTTATCTACAGGGTCGGTAGGCTACACCTTC. This encodes CASSLSTGSVGYTF.

This clonotype appeared many times. This rearrangement joins TRBV6-1 to TRBJ2-1, with 7 bases matching TRBD1. The CDR3 is 14 amino acids. Germline V lookup: CDR1 MNHNS, CDR2 SASEGT. J was trimmed by 7 bases and V by 3 bases; bases with no gene match: 6. The chain's CDR3 is CASSDRQGWNEQFF. The CDR3 DNA is TGTGCCAGCAGTGACCGACAGGGCTGGAATGAGCAGTTCTTC.

This clonotype was counted a few times. The V gene is TRBV20-1, the J gene TRBJ1-4; D unresolved. This CDR3 contains 15 residues. Germline values: CDR1 DFQATT, CDR2 SNEGSKA (reference sequence). The ends were cut back, 0 bases at V and 3 bases at J, with 11 bases in the middle. The CDR3 reads CSARDQWESNEKLFF. CDR3 sequence (DNA): TGCAGTGCTAGAGATCAGTGGGAGTCTAATGAAAAACTGTTTTTT.

The V gene is TRBV27, the J gene TRBJ2-5; no definite D call. V gave up 2 bases and J gave up 3 bases, with 7 bases separating them. The CDR3 spans 13 residues. CDR1 is MNHEY and CDR2 is SMNVEV in the germline V gene (reference sequence). The CDR3 here is CASSLGRKETQYF. CDR3 in DNA: TGTGCCAGCAGTTTAGGCAGGAAAGAGACCCAGTACTTC.

Note on this clonotype: Possible read error: a much larger clone is one base away. The chain links TRBV24-1 to TRBJ2-7; tentatively, D is TRBD1 or TRBD2 (5 bases each). The CDR3 is 14 amino acids. Germline V lookup: CDR1 KGHDR, CDR2 SFDVKD. This chain's CDR3 is CATSEAGTSYGQYF. DNA for the CDR3: TGTGCCACCAGTGAGGCCGGGACCTCCTACGGGCAGTACTTC.

This clonotype was seen only a few times. V and J are TRBV20-1 and TRBJ2-2; D ambiguous. The CDR3 has 11 amino acids. V lost 3 bases to trimming and J lost 3 bases, with 2 bases between them. Germline CDR1 and CDR2: DFQATT and SNEGSKA (reference sequence). Here the CDR3 reads CSASYTGELFF. The CDR3, as DNA: TGCAGTGCTAGCTACACCGGGGAGCTGTTTTTT.

There are a few counts of this clonotype. This sequence may be a read error, since a much larger clone differs from it by one base. This chain links TRBV28 with TRBJ1-4; D is possibly TRBD1 (5 bases). The germline V gene encodes CDR1 MDHEN and CDR2 SYDVKM. The CDR3 runs 11 residues. The CDR3: CAGRQWEKLFF. The CDR3 DNA follows: TGTGCCGGCAGACAGTGGGAAAAACTGTTTTTT.

At least ten counts were recorded for this clonotype. The rearrangement joins TRBV7-2 to TRBJ2-3; 14 positions match TRBD2. Germline trimming cut 5 bases from V and 5 bases from J; bases unmatched to any gene: 9. CDR1 is SGHTA and CDR2 is FQGNSA in the germline V gene. This CDR3 spans 17 amino acids. The CDR3 bases are TGTGCCAGCAGCATAGATCCGGGACTAGCGGGGGTAGATACGCAGTATTTT. This encodes CASSIDPGLAGVDTQYF. Based on the CDR3 plus reference TRBV7-2 and TRBJ2-3, the full variable domain is GAGVSQSPSNKVTEKGKDVELRCDPISGHTALYWYRQSLGQGLEFLIYFQGNSAPDKSGLPSDRFSAERTGGSVSTLTIQRTQQEDSAVYLCASSIDPGLAGVDTQYFGPGTRLTVL.

The chain combines TRBV20-1 with TRBJ2-1; TRBD2 is a possible D gene (7 bases). The CDR3 is made up of 16 amino acids. Germline loops: CDR1 DFQATT, CDR2 SNEGSKA (reference sequence). V lost 2 bases to trimming and J lost 9 bases, with 23 bases between them. The chain's CDR3 is CSARLGGRRAVGEQFF. Here the CDR3 DNA reads TGCAGTGCTAGACTCGGGGGGCGGCGCGCCGTAGGTGAGCAGTTCTTC.

This clonotype appeared a few times. The genes are TRBV27 and TRBJ2-7; TRBD2 agrees at 9 bases. Germline trimming cut 3 bases from V and 0 bases from J; bases unmatched to any gene: 6. This CDR3 region has 16 residues. Germline assignment: CDR1 MNHEY and CDR2 SMNVEV (reference sequence). This CDR3 reads CASSFWSGGSSYEQYF. The CDR3 region has the DNA TGTGCCAGCAGTTTCTGGAGCGGGGGGAGCTCCTACGAGCAGTACTTC.

This clonotype showed up many times. J is TRBJ1-6 and V is TRBV28; D remains ambiguous. Germline V gives CDR1 MDHEN, CDR2 SYDVKM. Trimming took off 5 bases at V and 7 bases at J, with 6 bases between the two ends. The CDR3 contains 12 residues. CDR3 sequence (DNA): TGTGCCAGCAGTCCTAAGAATTCACCCCTCCACTTT. This gives the protein CASSPKNSPLHF.

This clonotype was counted ten times or more. This rearrangement joins TRBV12-3 or TRBV12-4 to TRBJ1-5; D remains unclear. V was cut by 4 bases and J by 4 bases, with 8 bases left in between. The CDR3 runs to 13 residues. The CDR3 loop is CASSSNRNQPQHF. The CDR3 nucleotides are TGTGCCAGCAGTTCGAACAGAAATCAGCCCCAGCATTTT.

This clonotype was observed a handful of times. The V and J genes are TRBV4-1 and TRBJ2-7, with D uncertain. The germline V and J ends were trimmed by 1 base and 0 bases, with 13 bases remaining between them. The CDR3 has 16 amino acids. Germline V gives CDR1 MGHRA, CDR2 YSYEKL. The chain's CDR3 is CASSQGDQVFSYEQYF. The CDR3 bases are TGCGCCAGCAGCCAAGGAGATCAGGTGTTCTCCTACGAGCAGTACTTC.

This clonotype was detected ten times or more. The chain has TRBV6-1 and TRBJ1-6; the D is unclear. The CDR3 totals 13 residues. V was pared by 6 bases and J by 8 bases, with 11 bases between. Looked up from germline, CDR1 is MNHNS and CDR2 is SASEGT. For the CDR3, the DNA is TGTGCCAGCAGCGTAGGCTACGATTCACCCCTCCACTTT. Translation: CASSVGYDSPLHF.

This clonotype occurred many times. This chain uses TRBV12-3 or TRBV12-4 with TRBJ2-3; D is uncertain. The V end lost 3 bases, the J end lost 1 base, and 5 bases lay between the germline ends. CDR3 length: 13 amino acids. CDR3 in amino acids: CASSLMGTDTQYF. For the CDR3, the DNA is TGTGCCAGCAGTTTGATGGGCACAGATACGCAGTATTTT.

This sequence joins TRBV24-1 and TRBJ2-5; unclear D gene. CDR1 is KGHDR and CDR2 is SFDVKD in the germline V gene. The V gene lost 9 bases and the J gene lost 5 bases, with 15 bases spanning the gap. The CDR3 has 13 residues. CDR3 protein: CATEEPFGETQYF. The CDR3 DNA reads as TGTGCCACCGAGGAGCCATTCGGGGAGACCCAGTACTTC.

In its sample, this clonotype was seen many times. The rearrangement links TRBV20-1 to TRBJ2-5, with TRBD1 matching 7 bases. The V gene's germline CDR1 is DFQATT and CDR2 SNEGSKA (reference sequence). This CDR3 contains 14 residues. J was trimmed by 5 bases and V by 1 base; bases with no gene match: 7. In nucleotides, the CDR3 is TGCAGTGCTAGAGGAGACAGGGTATCGGAGACCCAGTACTTC. Its translation: CSARGDRVSETQYF.

This clonotype was recorded a few times. The rearrangement uses TRBV25-1 and TRBJ1-4; a weak D match, TRBD1 (5 bases). The CDR3 is 16 residues long. Trimming cost V 4 bases and J 0 bases, with 12 bases left between them. CDR1 and CDR2 from the germline V gene are MGHDK and SYGVNS. The DNA for the CDR3 is TGTGCCAGCAGTGCCGGGACCGTTGCAACTAATGAAAAACTGTTTTTT. Amino acid sequence: CASSAGTVATNEKLFF.

This clonotype occurred a few times. This rearrangement joins TRBV7-2 to TRBJ2-5, with D perhaps TRBD1 or TRBD2 (5 bases each). The V gene's germline CDR1 is SGHTA and CDR2 FQGNSA. This CDR3 region has 12 residues. V lost 5 bases and J 5 bases, leaving 9 bases between the germline ends. The CDR3 bases are TGTGCCAGCAGCCGGGGACCGGAGACCCAGTACTTC. It specifies CASSRGPETQYF. The full variable domain, with the rest looked up from reference TRBV7-2 and TRBJ2-5, is GAGVSQSPSNKVTEKGKDVELRCDPISGHTALYWYRQSLGQGLEFLIYFQGNSAPDKSGLPSDRFSAERTGGSVSTLTIQRTQQEDSAVYLCASSRGPETQYFGPGTRLLVL.

In this sample, this clonotype turned up many times. The chain recombines TRBV5-5 with TRBJ1-1, with D unresolved. From germline, CDR1 is SGHKS and CDR2 YYEKEE (reference sequence). CDR3 length equals 14 residues. Trimming shortened V by 4 bases and J by 5 bases, and 15 bases separated the two germline ends. The CDR3: CASSLLVLGTEAFF. Written as DNA, the CDR3 is TGTGCCAGCAGCCTCCTCGTTTTAGGTACTGAAGCTTTCTTT.

This clonotype was seen at least ten times. This rearrangement joins TRBV5-5 to TRBJ2-7; 8 bases line up with TRBD1. This CDR3 spans 14 amino acids. Germline CDR1 and CDR2: SGHKS and YYEKEE (reference sequence). After removal of 4 bases from V and 1 base from J, the junction contained 4 bases not matched to a gene. Here the CDR3 reads CASSQGQDSYEQYF. In DNA form, the CDR3 reads TGTGCCAGCAGCCAGGGACAGGATTCCTACGAGCAGTACTTC.

This clonotype has a handful of counts. The V gene is TRBV12-3 or TRBV12-4, the J gene TRBJ1-6; a weak D match, TRBD1 (6 bases). The V end was cut by 2 bases, the J end by 6 bases, with 11 bases between. CDR3 size: 15 residues. CDR3 DNA sequence: TGTGCCAGCAGTTTAATGATAGGGGGTAATTCACCCCTCCACTTT. This sequence encodes CASSLMIGGNSPLHF.

V usage is TRBV10-1 and J usage is TRBJ1-5; a weak D match, TRBD1 (5 bases). The CDR3 has 13 amino acids. Trimming shortened V by 5 bases and J by 2 bases, and 7 bases separated the two germline ends. Germline values: CDR1 WNHNN, CDR2 SYGVQD (reference sequence). The CDR3 sequence is CASSMGGNQPQHF. The CDR3 DNA follows: TGCGCCAGCAGTATGGGGGGCAATCAGCCCCAGCATTTT.

Many counts were recorded for this clonotype. This rearrangement joins TRBV7-2 to TRBJ1-2, with D tentatively TRBD1 (5 bases). V was trimmed by 2 bases and J by 7 bases, leaving 20 bases between them. The germline CDR1 and CDR2 sequences are SGHTA and FQGNSA. CDR3 size: 16 residues. In nucleotides, the CDR3 is TGTGCCAGCAGCTTATATGAGGGGTCCCTTGCAGCTGGCTACACCTTC. Translation: CASSLYEGSLAAGYTF.

This clonotype was observed many times. DNA of the CDR3: TGTGCCAGCTCACCGCCCGTTCCAGATACGCAGTATTTT. This encodes CASSPPVPDTQYF. The chain has TRBV18 and TRBJ2-3; the D is unclear. V shed 3 bases and J shed 4 bases, with 8 bases lying between them. The CDR3 is made up of 13 amino acids. Germline V lookup: CDR1 KGHSH, CDR2 LQKENI.

This clonotype was seen at least ten times. The J gene is TRBJ1-2, the V gene TRBV5-6; D perhaps matches TRBD1 (5 bases). Trimming pared 1 base from V and 7 bases from J, leaving 11 bases between. Germline values: CDR1 SGHDT, CDR2 YYEEEE. The CDR3 has 13 amino acids. CDR3: CASSLNRGTGYTF. In DNA, the CDR3 is TGTGCCAGCAGCTTGAACCGGGGCACTGGCTACACCTTC.

This clonotype occurred many times. The chain couples TRBV4-1 to TRBJ1-2, with 10 bases aligning to TRBD1. CDR3 length equals 14 residues. CDR1 MGHRA and CDR2 YSYEKL come from the germline V gene. J gave up 6 bases and V 4 bases, and 5 bases lay outside the gene matches. The CDR3 region is CASSLPTGGNGYTF. In nucleotides, the CDR3 is TGCGCCAGCAGCCTACCGACAGGGGGCAATGGCTACACCTTC.

The chain couples TRBV30 to TRBJ2-1; TRBD1 aligns across 8 bases. V gave up 2 bases and J gave up 7 bases; unmatched junction bases: 4. CDR1 and CDR2 from the germline V gene are GTSNPN and SVGIG (reference sequence). CDR3 length: 13 amino acids. As DNA, the CDR3 is TGTGCCTGGAGTCCCGACAGGGGAAATGAGCAGTTCTTC. Translating it yields CAWSPDRGNEQFF.

This clonotype was detected ten times or more. The chain carries TRBV6-1 and TRBJ1-5; the match to TRBD1 covers 8 bases. Germline CDR1 and CDR2: MNHNS and SASEGT. This CDR3 is 14 amino acids long. With 6 bases clipped from V and 0 bases from J, the junction kept 1 base outside the gene matches. CDR3 protein: CASRDRVSNQPQHF. As DNA, the CDR3 is TGTGCCAGCAGGGACAGGGTTAGCAATCAGCCCCAGCATTTT.